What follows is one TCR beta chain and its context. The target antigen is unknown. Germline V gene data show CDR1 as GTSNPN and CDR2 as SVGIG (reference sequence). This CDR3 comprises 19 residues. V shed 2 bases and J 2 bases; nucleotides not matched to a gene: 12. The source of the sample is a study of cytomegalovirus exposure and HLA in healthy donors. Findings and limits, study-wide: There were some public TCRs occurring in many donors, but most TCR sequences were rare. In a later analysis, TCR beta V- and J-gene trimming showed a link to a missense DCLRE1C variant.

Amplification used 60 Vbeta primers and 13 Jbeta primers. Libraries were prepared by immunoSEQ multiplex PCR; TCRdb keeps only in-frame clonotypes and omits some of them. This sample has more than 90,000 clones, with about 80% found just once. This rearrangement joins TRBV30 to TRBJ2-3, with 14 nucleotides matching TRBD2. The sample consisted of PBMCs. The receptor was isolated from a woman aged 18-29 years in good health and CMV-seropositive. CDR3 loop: CAWSRGTSGSIRVTDTQYF. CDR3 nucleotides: TGTGCCTGGAGTCGGGGGACTAGCGGGAGTATACGGGTCACAGATACGCAGTATTTT.